This is a list of T cell receptor beta chains from one sample in a study of cytomegalovirus exposure and HLA in healthy donors. Some clones are missing from TCRdb's copy, which holds only in-frame ones; the method was immunoSEQ multiplex PCR. The table has more than 150,000 clones, around 81% seen once; the top ten hold over 2%. What was sequenced was PBMCs. The source of these receptors is a woman aged 25 to 39 in good health and CMV-seronegative. Each CDR3 is given with its conserved first and last residue. The D gene is left open where the match is weak. Some rows have no size entry. The others give once, few or many, or a class for an expanded clone.

clone_size d_call j_call v_call cdr3_nt cdr3_aa
. . TRBJ1-2 TRBV29-1 TGCAGCGGGCTGGCAGGGGATGGCTACACCTTC CSGLAGDGYTF
. . TRBJ2-5 TRBV5-4 TGTGCCAGCAGCTTTGGGGCGGGGGCCGGGGAAGAGACCCAGTACTTC CASSFGAGAGEETQYF
. TRBD1 TRBJ2-7 TRBV6-1 TGTGCCAGCAGTGAGTCCGGGACAGGTGGCTACGAGCAGTACTTC CASSESGTGGYEQYF
few TRBD1 TRBJ2-3 TRBV28 TGTGCCAGCAGTTCCTTGACAGGGGGCGTTATTGATACGCAGTATTTT CASSSLTGGVIDTQYF
. . TRBJ2-7 TRBV4-1 TGCGCCAGCAGCCAAACCCAGGACGAGCAGTACTTC CASSQTQDEQYF
. TRBD1 TRBJ2-7 TRBV6-1 TGTGCCAGCTCTCCAGGGGGATCCTACGAGCAGTACTTC CASSPGGSYEQYF
. TRBD1 TRBJ1-2 TRBV6-6 TGTGCCAGCACCCTCACACAGGGGGCTAGCTATGGCTACACCTTC CASTLTQGASYGYTF
. TRBD2 TRBJ2-5 TRBV4-1 TGCGCCAGCAGTACATCAGCGGGGGTCGAGACCCAGTACTTC CASSTSAGVETQYF
. . TRBJ2-7 TRBV6-5 TGTGCCAGCAGCAGCGCCCGGGGGTCCTACGAGCAGTACTTC CASSSARGSYEQYF
. TRBD2 TRBJ2-3 TRBV28 TGTGCCAGCAGTTTCTCTACTAGCGGGAGTCCCACAGATACGCAGTATTTT CASSFSTSGSPTDTQYF
. TRBD1 TRBJ2-3 TRBV27 TGTGCCAGCAGTTCCCTCCGGACAGGGAGACCAGATACGCAGTATTTT CASSSLRTGRPDTQYF
. . TRBJ2-2 TRBV4-1 TGCGCCAGCAGCCTTGCGGCCCCCACCGGGGAGCTGTTTTTT CASSLAAPTGELFF
. . TRBJ2-1 TRBV10-2 TGCGCCAGCAACTCTTACTACAATGAGCAGTTCTTC CASNSYYNEQFF
. . TRBJ1-2 TRBV9 TGTGCCAGCAGCGTAGGGCAGGGGCGGACTGGCTACACCTTC CASSVGQGRTGYTF
few TRBD2 TRBJ2-7 TRBV4-1 TGCGCCAGCAGCCTGGGACTAGCGGCGAGCTCCTACGAGCAGTACTTC CASSLGLAASSYEQYF